A single T cell receptor (beta chain) is shown here with its context. Produced via immunoSEQ multiplex PCR; TCRdb's table is partial and in-frame only. Here the sample spans more than 2 million clones, approximately 94% being singletons. The data are from a study of shared clonotypes between healthy human individuals. V dropped 4 bases and J dropped 2 bases, with 13 bases sitting between them. This CDR3 spans 15 amino acids. CDR1 SGHAT and CDR2 FQNNGV come from the germline V gene. CD45RO-negative cells were positively selected for CCR7, leaving out terminally differentiated effector memory CD45RA+ cells.

The receptor was isolated from a man between 18 and 29 years old in good health. The material sequenced was naive CD8+ T cells sorted from blood. The genes are TRBV11-2 and TRBJ2-3; unclear D gene. The CDR3 sequence: CASSSREISTDTQYF. CDR3 sequence (DNA): TGTGCCAGCAGCTCCCGTGAGATTTCCACAGATACGCAGTATTTT.